This passage covers 26 T cell receptor beta chains from one sample sequenced in a study of T cell responses to AZD1222 COVID-19 vaccine. The table came from immunoSEQ multiplex PCR; TCRdb's copy has only in-frame clones and leaves some out. The sample carries about 120,000 clones, over 75% recorded once. The source material was peripheral blood, sampled on day 0 of MenACWY control vaccination. The receptors were gathered from an adult in good health.

The chain is built from TRBV11-2 and TRBJ2-5, with a tentative D call TRBD1 (6 bases). Deletions cut 2 bases from V and 5 bases from J, with 12 bases between. The CDR3 has 14 amino acids. Germline V lookup: CDR1 SGHAT, CDR2 FQNNGV. Written as DNA, the CDR3 is TGTGCCAGCAGCTTATCCAGGGGATGGGAGACCCAGTACTTC. This translates into CASSLSRGWETQYF.

The table lists this clone with a count of one. This chain connects TRBV24-1 to TRBJ1-5; weak D call: TRBD1 (5 bases). The germline CDR1 and CDR2 sequences are KGHDR and SFDVKD. This CDR3 region has 15 residues. V was clipped by 3 bases and J by 4 bases, with 12 bases between them. In DNA, the CDR3 is TGTGCCACCAGTGATCCCGGGGGACCTAATCAGCCCCAGCATTTT. It encodes CATSDPGGPNQPQHF.

This clone was seen once. CDR3 sequence: CASSNQAEAFF. The CDR3 bases are TGTGCCAGCAGTAATCAGGCCGAAGCTTTCTTT. The chain couples TRBV6-5 to TRBJ1-1; D is uncertain. CDR3 length equals 11 residues. Germline V gene sequence: CDR1 MNHEY, CDR2 SVGAGI. Trimming cost V 5 bases and J 8 bases, with 9 bases left between them.

On this clone: Mismatch with germline at one junction end may stem from a read error. The DNA of the CDR3 is TGTGCCACCAGTTTATTAGGGGGCCGTGACACCGGGGAGCTGTTTTTT. It specifies CATSLLGGRDTGELFF. The chain links TRBV28 to TRBJ2-2; 7 bases line up with TRBD1. The CDR3 sequence is 16 residues long. Germline-derived CDR1 and CDR2 are MDHEN and SYDVKM.

The genes are TRBV12-3 or TRBV12-4 and TRBJ1-1; D not resolved. The ends were cut back, 2 bases at V and 6 bases at J, with 7 bases in the middle. This CDR3 is 12 amino acids long. The CDR3 loop is CASSLRVPEAFF. The CDR3 nucleotides are TGTGCCAGCAGTTTAAGGGTTCCTGAAGCTTTCTTT.

The chain joins TRBV7-9 to TRBJ1-6; D ambiguous. CDR1 and CDR2 from the germline V gene are SEHNR and FQNEAQ (reference sequence). This CDR3 is 12 amino acids long. V was shortened by 3 bases and J by 7 bases, with 4 bases between the two germline ends. As DNA, the CDR3 is TGTGCCAGCAGCTTGGCGAATTCACCCCTCCACTTT. Its translation: CASSLANSPLHF.

This rearrangement joins TRBV7-3 to TRBJ2-3; possibly TRBD2 for D (5 bases). CDR3 length equals 15 residues. V was cut by 0 bases and J by 4 bases, with 11 bases left in between. The germline CDR1 and CDR2 sequences are SGHTA and FQGTGA. The CDR3 sequence is CASSLTSGRADTQYF. The CDR3, as DNA: TGTGCCAGCAGCTTAACCAGCGGACGGGCAGATACGCAGTATTTT.

The rearrangement joins TRBV11-1 to TRBJ2-7; unclear D gene. CDR1 is SGHAT, CDR2 FQDESV, per germline (reference sequence). This CDR3 contains 15 residues. Trimming took 5 bases from V and 3 from J, leaving 17 bases between them. This chain's CDR3 is CASSLAGLEDYEQYF. CDR3 DNA: TGTGCCAGCAGCCTGGCCGGGTTAGAGGACTACGAGCAGTACTTC.

The chain links TRBV4-1 to TRBJ2-2; TRBD1 agrees at 11 bases. The J segment lost 6 bases and the V segment lost 4 bases, leaving 4 bases of the junction unmatched. The CDR3 consists of 15 residues. From germline, CDR1 is MGHRA and CDR2 YSYEKL. This chain's CDR3 is CASSRTGGSSGELFF. Written as DNA, the CDR3 is TGCGCCAGCAGCCGGACAGGGGGCTCGTCCGGGGAGCTGTTTTTT.

This chain links TRBV27 with TRBJ1-4; TRBD1 might be the D (5 bases). The CDR3 totals 14 residues. V shed 6 bases and J shed 7 bases, with 15 bases lying between them. Germline-derived CDR1 and CDR2 are MNHEY and SMNVEV (reference sequence). The CDR3 region is CASSRDRFLEKLFF. In DNA form, the CDR3 reads TGTGCCAGCAGCCGCGACAGATTTCTTGAAAAACTGTTTTTT.

The rearrangement joins TRBV19 to TRBJ1-5; D may be TRBD1 (6 bases). This CDR3 is built from 16 residues. Germline CDR1 and CDR2: LNHDA and SQIVND (reference sequence). Trimming cost V 6 bases and J 0 bases, with 15 bases left between them. CDR3 sequence: CASRPDSLNSNQPQHF. The CDR3 nucleotides are TGTGCCAGTAGGCCGGACAGCCTAAATAGCAATCAGCCCCAGCATTTT.

The chain recombines TRBV5-1 with TRBJ1-1; D ambiguous. Germline V lookup: CDR1 SGHRS, CDR2 YFSETQ. The V end was cut by 0 bases, the J end by 4 bases, with 10 bases between. The CDR3 covers 14 residues. The CDR3 region is CASSLAGDSTEAFF. The CDR3 nucleotides read TGCGCCAGCAGCTTGGCTGGGGATAGCACTGAAGCTTTCTTT. The full variable domain, completed using reference TRBV5-1 and TRBJ1-1, is KAGVTQTPRYLIKTRGQQVTLSCSPISGHRSVSWYQQTPGQGLQFLFEYFSETQRNKGNFPGRFSGRQFSNSRSEMNVSTLELGDSALYLCASSLAGDSTEAFFGQGTRLTVV.

The table lists this clone with a count of one. This chain joins TRBV27 and TRBJ1-1, with a possible D match to TRBD1 (5 bases). V lost 3 bases and J lost 6, with 14 bases in between. Germline V lookup: CDR1 MNHEY, CDR2 SMNVEV (reference sequence). This CDR3 contains 14 residues. The CDR3 DNA reads as TGTGCCAGCAGTTTGAGTGGCAGGGACCCTGAAGCTTTCTTT. Its translation: CASSLSGRDPEAFF.

The chain employs TRBV24-1 and TRBJ1-6; D remains unclear. Deletions cut 8 bases from V and 0 bases from J, with 13 bases between. Germline loops: CDR1 KGHDR, CDR2 SFDVKD. The CDR3 consists of 16 residues. CDR3 residues: CATTIGRSSYNSPLHF. The DNA of the CDR3 is TGTGCCACCACTATAGGGCGGAGCTCCTATAATTCACCCCTCCACTTT.

The rearrangement joins TRBV7-9 to TRBJ2-3; tentative D call: TRBD2 (5 bases). CDR1 and CDR2 from the germline V gene are SEHNR and FQNEAQ (reference sequence). The CDR3 extends over 15 amino acids. Trimming left V 10 bases short and J 1 base short, with 18 bases between. CDR3 DNA: TGTGCCACCACCGGGCCGAGCGGTCGCACAGATACGCAGTATTTT. Residues: CATTGPSGRTDTQYF.

V usage is TRBV10-1 and J usage is TRBJ2-1; 8 nucleotides agree with TRBD2. V lost 3 bases, J lost 4 bases, and 5 bases stayed unmatched. This CDR3 has 15 residues. Germline CDR1 WNHNN, CDR2 SYGVQD (reference sequence). The CDR3 reads CASSEGGRQYNEQFF. The CDR3 DNA is TGCGCCAGCAGTGAAGGCGGGAGGCAGTACAATGAGCAGTTCTTC.

The CDR3 loop reads CASSLAERPNYGYTF. The DNA for the CDR3 is TGTGCCAGCAGCTTGGCCGAAAGGCCTAACTATGGCTACACCTTC. This sequence joins TRBV5-4 and TRBJ1-2; no definite D call. The V and J ends lost 0 bases and 0 bases respectively, with 9 bases between them. Germline CDR1 is SGHNT and CDR2 is YYREEE (reference sequence). CDR3 length: 15 residues.

This clone was seen a single time. The chain is built from TRBV9 and TRBJ1-3, with D perhaps TRBD1 (5 bases). The V end was cut by 0 bases, the J end by 0 bases, with 10 bases between. The CDR3 spans 16 residues. From germline, CDR1 is SGDLS and CDR2 YYNGEE. CDR3 protein: CASSVDGGLSGNTIYF. In nucleotides, the CDR3 is TGTGCCAGCAGCGTAGACGGGGGACTCTCTGGAAACACCATATATTTT.

The V and J genes are TRBV28 and TRBJ2-1; 14 positions agree with TRBD2. There are 19 residues in the CDR3. CDR1 MDHEN and CDR2 SYDVKM come from the germline V gene. The ends lost 3 bases at V and 2 bases at J; junction bases unmatched: 9. CDR3 nucleotides: TGTGCCAGCAGTTTGTGGGACAGGGGACTAGCGGGAGCCTACAATGAGCAGTTCTTC. It translates to CASSLWDRGLAGAYNEQFF.

This rearrangement joins TRBV19 to TRBJ1-5; 7 bases align to TRBD1. The germline CDR1 and CDR2 sequences are LNHDA and SQIVND (reference sequence). CDR3 length equals 15 residues. J lost 0 bases, V lost 5 bases, and 4 bases had no gene match. The DNA for the CDR3 is TGTGCCAGTAGTCGGGGGACAGCTAGCAATCAGCCCCAGCATTTT. Translating it yields CASSRGTASNQPQHF.

The chain links TRBV4-1 to TRBJ1-2; D not resolved. In germline, CDR1 is MGHRA, CDR2 YSYEKL. V lost 3 bases to trimming and J lost 8 bases, with 7 bases between them. The CDR3 consists of 11 residues. The CDR3 loop is CASSHFGGYTF. The CDR3 coding sequence is TGCGCCAGCAGCCACTTTGGAGGCTACACCTTC.

The V call is TRBV5-1, the J call TRBJ2-6; 9 bases line up with TRBD1. This CDR3 contains 17 residues. Germline values: CDR1 SGHRS, CDR2 YFSETQ. Losses at the gene ends were 4 bases for V and 4 bases for J; bases not matched to a gene: 9. The CDR3 is CASSTDRGALGANVLTF. The CDR3 DNA sequence: TGCGCCAGCAGCACGGACAGGGGCGCCTTAGGGGCCAACGTCCTGACTTTC.

The chain employs TRBV18 and TRBJ2-7; 11 bases are shared with TRBD1. The germline gives CDR1 KGHSH, CDR2 LQKENI. V lost 4 bases, J lost 4 bases, and 6 bases stayed unmatched. This CDR3 spans 15 amino acids. The CDR3 nucleotides read TGTGCCAGCTCACGCGGACAGGGGGCGGATTACGAGCAGTACTTC. Residues: CASSRGQGADYEQYF.

There are a few counts of this clone. The V gene is TRBV19, the J gene TRBJ1-1, with D unclear. The V end was cut by 5 bases, the J end by 1 base, with 14 bases between. The CDR3 is 15 amino acids. Germline V lookup: CDR1 LNHDA, CDR2 SQIVND (reference sequence). CDR3 protein: CASSATREGNTEAFF. The CDR3 DNA reads as TGTGCCAGTAGTGCAACAAGGGAGGGGAACACTGAAGCTTTCTTT.

This clone occurred a few times. The chain is built from TRBV10-3 and TRBJ2-7, with TRBD2 matching 11 bases. V shed 4 bases and J 3 bases; nucleotides not matched to a gene: 17. The CDR3 is 19 residues long. The germline V gene has CDR1 ENHRY and CDR2 SYGVKD. Here the CDR3 reads CAISGRAGFTSGSDYEQYF. As DNA, the CDR3 is TGTGCCATCAGTGGTCGGGCGGGCTTTACTAGCGGGAGTGACTACGAGCAGTACTTC.

The sample holds one count of this clone. The chain has TRBV19 and TRBJ2-7; 11 bases map to TRBD2. The CDR3 has 15 residues. The V gene end was trimmed by 3 bases and the J gene end by 1 base; junction bases not matched to a gene: 2. Germline V gene lookup returns CDR1 LNHDA and CDR2 SQIVND (reference sequence). The CDR3 spells CASSMGLAASYEQYF. The DNA of the CDR3 is TGTGCCAGTAGTATGGGACTAGCGGCTTCCTACGAGCAGTACTTC.